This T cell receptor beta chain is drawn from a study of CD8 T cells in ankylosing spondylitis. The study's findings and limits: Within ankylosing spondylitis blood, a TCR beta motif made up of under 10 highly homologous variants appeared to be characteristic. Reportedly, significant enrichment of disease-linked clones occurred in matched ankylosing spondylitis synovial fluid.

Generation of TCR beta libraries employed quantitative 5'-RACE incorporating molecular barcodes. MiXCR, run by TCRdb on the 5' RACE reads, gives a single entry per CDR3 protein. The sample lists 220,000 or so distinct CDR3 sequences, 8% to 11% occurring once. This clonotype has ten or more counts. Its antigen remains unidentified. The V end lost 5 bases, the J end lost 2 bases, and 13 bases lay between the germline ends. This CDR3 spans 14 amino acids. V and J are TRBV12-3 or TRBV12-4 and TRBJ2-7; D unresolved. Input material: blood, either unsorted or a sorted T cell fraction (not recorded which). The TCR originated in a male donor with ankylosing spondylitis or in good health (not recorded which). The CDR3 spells CASSLPVGPYEQYF. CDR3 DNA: TGTGCCAGCAGTCTCCCGGTGGGCCCCTACGAGCAGTACTTC.